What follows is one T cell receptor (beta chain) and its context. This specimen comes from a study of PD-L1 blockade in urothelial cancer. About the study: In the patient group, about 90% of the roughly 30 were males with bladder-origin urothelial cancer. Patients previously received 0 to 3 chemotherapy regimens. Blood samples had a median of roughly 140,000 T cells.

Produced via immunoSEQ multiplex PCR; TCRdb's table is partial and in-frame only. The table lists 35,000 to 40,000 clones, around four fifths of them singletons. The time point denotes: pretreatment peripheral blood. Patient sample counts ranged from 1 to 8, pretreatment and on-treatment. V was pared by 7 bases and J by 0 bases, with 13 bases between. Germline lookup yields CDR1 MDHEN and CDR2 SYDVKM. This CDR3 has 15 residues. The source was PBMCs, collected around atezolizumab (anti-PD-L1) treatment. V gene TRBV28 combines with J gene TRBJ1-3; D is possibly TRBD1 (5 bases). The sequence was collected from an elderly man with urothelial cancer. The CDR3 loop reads CASKVGTYSGNTIYF. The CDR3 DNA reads TGTGCCAGCAAAGTGGGGACTTACTCTGGAAACACCATATATTTT.